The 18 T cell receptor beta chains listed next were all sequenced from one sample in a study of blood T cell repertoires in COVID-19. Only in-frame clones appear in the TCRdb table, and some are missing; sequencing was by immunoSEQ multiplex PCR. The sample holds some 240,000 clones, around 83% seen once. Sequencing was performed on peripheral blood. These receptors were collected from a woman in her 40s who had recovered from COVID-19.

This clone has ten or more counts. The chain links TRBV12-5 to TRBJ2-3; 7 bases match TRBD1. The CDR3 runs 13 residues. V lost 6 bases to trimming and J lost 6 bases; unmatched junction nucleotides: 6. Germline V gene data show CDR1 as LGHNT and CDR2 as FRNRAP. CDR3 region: CASGSRGTDTQYF. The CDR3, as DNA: TGTGCTAGTGGCTCCAGGGGGACGGATACGCAGTATTTT.

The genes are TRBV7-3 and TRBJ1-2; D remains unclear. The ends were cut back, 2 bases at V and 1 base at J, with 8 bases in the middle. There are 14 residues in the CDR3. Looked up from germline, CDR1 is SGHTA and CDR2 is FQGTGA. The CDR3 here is CASSLGPNNYGYTF. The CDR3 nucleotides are TGTGCCAGCAGCTTAGGGCCCAATAACTATGGCTACACCTTC.

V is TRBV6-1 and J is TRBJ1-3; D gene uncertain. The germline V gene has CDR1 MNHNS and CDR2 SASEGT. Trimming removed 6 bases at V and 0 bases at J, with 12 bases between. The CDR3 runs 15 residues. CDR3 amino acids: CASSERESSGNTIYF. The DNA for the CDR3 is TGTGCCAGCAGCGAACGGGAGAGCTCTGGAAACACCATATATTTT.

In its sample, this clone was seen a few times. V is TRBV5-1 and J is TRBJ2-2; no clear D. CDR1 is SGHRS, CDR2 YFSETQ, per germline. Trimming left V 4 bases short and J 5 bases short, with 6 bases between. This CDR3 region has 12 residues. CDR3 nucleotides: TGCGCCAGCAGCGAGCCGACCGGGGAGCTGTTTTTT. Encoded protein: CASSEPTGELFF.

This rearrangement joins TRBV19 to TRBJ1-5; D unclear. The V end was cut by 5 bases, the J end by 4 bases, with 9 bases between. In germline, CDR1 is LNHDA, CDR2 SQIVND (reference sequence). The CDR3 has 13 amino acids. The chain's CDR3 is CASSPDRNQPQHF. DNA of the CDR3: TGTGCCAGTAGTCCCGATCGGAATCAGCCCCAGCATTTT.

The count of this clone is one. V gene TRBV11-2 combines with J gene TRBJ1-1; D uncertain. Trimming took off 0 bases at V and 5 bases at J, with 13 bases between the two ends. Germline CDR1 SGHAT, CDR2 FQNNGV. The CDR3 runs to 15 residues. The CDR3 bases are TGTGCCAGCAGCTTAGACCGAGCGGGGATGACTGAAGCTTTCTTT. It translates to CASSLDRAGMTEAFF.

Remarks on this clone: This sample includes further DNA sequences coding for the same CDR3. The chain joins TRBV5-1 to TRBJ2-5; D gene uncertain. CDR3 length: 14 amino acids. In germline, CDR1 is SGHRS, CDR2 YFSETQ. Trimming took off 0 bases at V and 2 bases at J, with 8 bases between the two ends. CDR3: CASSLGATQETQYF. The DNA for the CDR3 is TGCGCCAGCAGCTTGGGGGCTACACAAGAGACCCAGTACTTC.

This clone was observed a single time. The CDR3 region is CASSWTSGVTGELFF. The CDR3 nucleotides read TGTGCCAGCAGCTGGACTAGCGGGGTGACCGGGGAGCTGTTTTTT. The chain combines TRBV7-9 with TRBJ2-2; 12 nucleotides match TRBD2. Germline-derived CDR1 and CDR2 are SEHNR and FQNEAQ (reference sequence). The CDR3 totals 15 residues. J lost 5 bases, V lost 4 bases, and 2 bases had no gene match.

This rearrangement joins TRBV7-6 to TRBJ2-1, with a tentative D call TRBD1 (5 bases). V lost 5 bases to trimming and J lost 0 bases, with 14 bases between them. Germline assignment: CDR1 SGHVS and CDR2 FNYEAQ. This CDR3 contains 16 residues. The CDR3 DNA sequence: TGTGCCAGCAGCACCAGGACATTTAGCTCCTACAATGAGCAGTTCTTC. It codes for CASSTRTFSSYNEQFF. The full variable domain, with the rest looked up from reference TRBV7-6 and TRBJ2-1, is GAGVSQSPRYKVTKRGQDVALRCDPISGHVSLYWYRQALGQGPEFLTYFNYEAQQDKSGLPNDRFSAERPEGSISTLTIQRTEQRDSAMYRCASSTRTFSSYNEQFFGPGTRLTVL.

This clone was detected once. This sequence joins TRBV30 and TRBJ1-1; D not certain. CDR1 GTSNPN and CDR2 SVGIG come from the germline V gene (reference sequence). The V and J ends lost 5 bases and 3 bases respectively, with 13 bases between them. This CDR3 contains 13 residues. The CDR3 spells CAWADIPDTEAFF. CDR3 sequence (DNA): TGTGCCTGGGCAGACATCCCCGACACTGAAGCTTTCTTT.

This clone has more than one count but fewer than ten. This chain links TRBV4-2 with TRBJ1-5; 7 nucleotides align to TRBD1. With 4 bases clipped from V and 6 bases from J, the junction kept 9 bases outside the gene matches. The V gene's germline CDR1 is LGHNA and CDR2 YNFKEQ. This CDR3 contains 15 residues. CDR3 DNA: TGTGCCAGCAGCCGAGAGGGGGCAGCAGGTCAGCCCCAGCATTTT. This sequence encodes CASSREGAAGQPQHF.

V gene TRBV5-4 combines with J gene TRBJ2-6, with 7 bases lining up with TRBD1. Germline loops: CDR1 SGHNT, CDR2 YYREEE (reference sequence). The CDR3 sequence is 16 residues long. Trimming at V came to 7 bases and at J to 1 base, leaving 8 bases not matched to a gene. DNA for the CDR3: TGTGCCAGCTCTACAGGGGTATTGTCTGGGGCCAACGTCCTGACTTTC. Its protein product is CASSTGVLSGANVLTF.

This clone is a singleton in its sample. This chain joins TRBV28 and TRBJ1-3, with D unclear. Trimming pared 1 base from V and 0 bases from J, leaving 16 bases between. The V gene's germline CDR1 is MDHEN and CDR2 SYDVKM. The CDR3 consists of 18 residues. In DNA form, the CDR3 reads TGTGCCAGCAGTTTATTGGGCAACCTCTTAAGCTCTGGAAACACCATATATTTT. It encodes CASSLLGNLLSSGNTIYF.

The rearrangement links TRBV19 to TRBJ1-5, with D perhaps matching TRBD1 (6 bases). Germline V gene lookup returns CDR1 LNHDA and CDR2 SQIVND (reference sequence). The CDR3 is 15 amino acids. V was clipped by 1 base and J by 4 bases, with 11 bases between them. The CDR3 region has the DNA TGTGCCAGTAGTATAGTAGGGACATCGAATCAGCCCCAGCATTTT. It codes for CASSIVGTSNQPQHF.

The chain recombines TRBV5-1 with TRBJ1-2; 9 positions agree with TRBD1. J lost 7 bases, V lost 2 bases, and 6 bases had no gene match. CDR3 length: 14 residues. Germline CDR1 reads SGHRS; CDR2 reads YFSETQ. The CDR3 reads CASSLGTGLSGYTF. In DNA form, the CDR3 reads TGCGCCAGCAGCTTAGGGACAGGGTTATCTGGCTACACCTTC.

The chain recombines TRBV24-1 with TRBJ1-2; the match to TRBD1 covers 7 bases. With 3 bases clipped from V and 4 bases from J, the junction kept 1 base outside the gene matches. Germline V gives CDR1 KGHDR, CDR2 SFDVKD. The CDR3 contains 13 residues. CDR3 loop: CATSDTGAYGYTF. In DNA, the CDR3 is TGTGCCACCAGTGATACAGGGGCCTATGGCTACACCTTC.

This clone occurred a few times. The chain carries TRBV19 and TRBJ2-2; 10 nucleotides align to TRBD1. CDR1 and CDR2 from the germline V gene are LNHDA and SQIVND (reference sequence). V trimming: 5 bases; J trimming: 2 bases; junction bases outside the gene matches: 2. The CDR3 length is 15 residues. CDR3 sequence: CASSLTGGNTGELFF. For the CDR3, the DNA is TGTGCCAGTAGTCTGACAGGGGGCAACACCGGGGAGCTGTTTTTT.

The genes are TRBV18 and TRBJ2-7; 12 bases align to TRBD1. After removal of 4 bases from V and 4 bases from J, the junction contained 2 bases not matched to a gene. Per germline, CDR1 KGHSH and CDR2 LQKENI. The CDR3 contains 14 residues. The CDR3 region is CASSRDRGRYEQYF. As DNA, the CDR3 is TGTGCCAGCTCACGGGACAGGGGGCGATACGAGCAGTACTTC.